This TCR beta chain originates from a study of blood T cell repertoires in COVID-19. About the study: The origin of the acute and convalescent COVID-19 samples was the United States, Italy and Spain. Sources were T cells, B-cell-depleted T cells, or PBMCs; the material itself was cDNA or gDNA.

Germline-derived CDR1 and CDR2 are KGHDR and SFDVKD. The CDR3 runs to 13 residues. V lost 3 bases to trimming and J lost 0 bases, with 3 bases between them. In the study's own analysis: Reference gene primer amplification yielded estimated nucleated cell counts. Clones were sequenced by immunoSEQ multiplex PCR, and TCRdb holds only the in-frame ones, with some missing. The V and J calls and clone size were taken over from that table, and D and trimming were inferred from the DNA. Here the sample spans tens of thousands of clones, 85% to 90% being singletons. V gene TRBV24-1 combines with J gene TRBJ2-3; D not resolved. Sequenced material: peripheral blood. The TCR was taken from a woman in her fifties or sixties with active COVID-19. As DNA, the CDR3 is TGTGCCACCAGTGATCGGAGCACAGATACGCAGTATTTT. As protein: CATSDRSTDTQYF.